This record covers a single T cell receptor beta chain. The antigen is undetermined. The PCR employed 60 Vbeta primers together with 13 Jbeta primers. Repertoires were generated with immunoSEQ multiplex PCR, while TCRdb's copy carries only in-frame clones and drops some. The sample lists 35,000 to 40,000 clones, approximately 76% seen once, with approximately 8.9% in the top ten. The source of the sample is a study of cytomegalovirus exposure and HLA in healthy donors. Trimming removed 7 bases at V and 8 bases at J, with 11 bases between. The CDR3 consists of 11 residues. Germline V gives CDR1 MNHNY, CDR2 SVGAGI (reference sequence). General study results and limits: Analyzed later, most CMV-associated TCR beta chains appeared HLA-restricted.

The chain combines TRBV6-6 with TRBJ1-2, with D uncertain. The sequenced sample was PBMCs. The TCR was taken from a woman in her 30s in good health and CMV-seropositive. Here the CDR3 DNA reads TGTGCCAGCAACTCCTACTGGGGCTACACCTTC. Its protein product is CASNSYWGYTF.